Listed here are 10 T cell receptor beta chains from one sample, sequenced in a study of beta chain features in type 1 diabetes. Expressed TCRB transcripts were sequenced, since all the RNA that had been isolated was reverse transcribed. This table comes from immunoSEQ multiplex PCR, and its TCRdb copy is limited to in-frame clones, with some not included. This table has more than 300,000 clones, roughly 12% appearing once. Their specific antigens are unknown. Study-wide results and caveats: In all four CD4+ subsets, TCRB CDR3 length was significantly, moderately reduced in type 1 diabetes.

Sequencing was performed on naive CD4+ T cells from blood. Every receptor here comes from a woman aged 18-35 years with type 1 diabetes.

This rearrangement joins TRBV7-7 to TRBJ2-5; 7 bases fit TRBD2. Germline V lookup: CDR1 SSHAT, CDR2 FNYEAQ (reference sequence). The CDR3 runs 13 residues. Trimming removed 4 bases from V and 7 bases from J; junction bases left unmatched: 6. For the CDR3, the DNA is TGTGCCAGCAGCTCATCGTGGGAGGGGACCCAGTACTTC. Protein product: CASSSSWEGTQYF.

This chain uses TRBV6-5 with TRBJ2-1; D perhaps matches TRBD1 (5 bases). V was clipped by 5 bases and J by 14 bases, with 16 bases between them. The CDR3 runs 12 residues. CDR1 and CDR2 (germline): MNHEY, SVGAGI. CDR3 coding DNA: TGTGCCAGCAGTACCCGGCAGGGCATGGAGTTCTTC. This translates into CASSTRQGMEFF.

This clone was counted a few times. CDR3 region: CSGTGNTEAFF. CDR3 nucleotide sequence: TGCAGCGGAACAGGGAACACTGAAGCTTTCTTT. This chain connects TRBV29-1 to TRBJ1-1, with D perhaps TRBD1 (5 bases). CDR1 and CDR2 (germline): SQVTM, ANQGSEA. Trimming removed 7 bases at V and 1 base at J, with 7 bases between. This CDR3 is built from 11 residues.

The rearrangement uses TRBV5-8 and TRBJ1-4, with TRBD1 matching over 7 bases. Unmatched junction bases numbered 6, after V lost 4 bases and J lost 6 bases. This CDR3 has 14 residues. The germline V gene has CDR1 SGHTS and CDR2 YDEGEE. For the CDR3, the DNA is TGTGCCAGCAGCCTCCGGACAGGCGATGAAAAACTGTTTTTT. It codes for CASSLRTGDEKLFF.

The V gene is TRBV5-5, the J gene TRBJ1-2; 8 bases fit TRBD1. The CDR3 loop spans 15 amino acids. Germline V gives CDR1 SGHKS, CDR2 YYEKEE (reference sequence). V lost 4 bases, J lost 4 bases, and 9 bases stayed unmatched. CDR3 protein: CASSTQTGAIYGYTF. The DNA for the CDR3 is TGTGCCAGCAGCACGCAGACAGGGGCCATCTATGGCTACACCTTC.

This clone has a handful of counts. The V call is TRBV5-4, the J call TRBJ1-2, with D possibly being TRBD1 (6 bases). The CDR3 covers 15 residues. CDR1 is SGHNT and CDR2 is YYREEE in the germline V gene (reference sequence). Between the trimmed V and J ends, which lost 4 bases and 6 bases, there was a span of 19 bases. In DNA form, the CDR3 reads TGTGCCAGCAGCCCTGCCTCGGACAGATACAATGGCTACACCTTC. As protein: CASSPASDRYNGYTF. The whole variable domain, remainder taken from reference TRBV5-4 and TRBJ1-2, is ETGVTQSPTHLIKTRGQQVTLRCSSQSGHNTVSWYQQALGQGPQFIFQYYREEENGRGNFPPRFSGLQFPNYSSELNVNALELDDSALYLCASSPASDRYNGYTFGSGTRLTVV.

In its sample, this clone was seen a few times. J is TRBJ2-3 and V is TRBV7-9; 7 nucleotides align to TRBD2. Germline CDR1 SEHNR, CDR2 FQNEAQ (reference sequence). This CDR3 has 15 residues. V shed 2 bases, J shed 0 bases, and the junction held 2 bases outside the gene matches. The DNA of the CDR3 is TGTGCCAGCAGCTTAAGTAGCGGGAGCACAGATACGCAGTATTTT. It is translated as CASSLSSGSTDTQYF.

Only a few counts were recorded for this clone. The sample has other DNA sequences that encode this CDR3 too. The chain combines TRBV30 with TRBJ1-5; D ambiguous. This CDR3 is 12 amino acids long. V lost 0 bases, J lost 5 bases, and 5 bases lay in between. The germline V gene has CDR1 GTSNPN and CDR2 SVGIG (reference sequence). DNA for the CDR3: TGTGCCTGGAGTGTAGGAGATCAGCCCCAGCATTTT. As protein: CAWSVGDQPQHF. The complete variable domain, with remaining parts taken from reference TRBV30 and TRBJ1-5, reads SQTIHQWPATLVQPVGSPLSLECTVEGTSNPNLYWYRQAAGRGLQLLFYSVGIGQISSEVPQNLSASRPQDRQFILSSKKLLLSDSGFYLCAWSVGDQPQHFGDGTRLSIL.

The chain is built from TRBV7-2 and TRBJ2-7; TRBD2 is a possible D gene (5 bases). CDR3 length: 13 residues. Trimming shortened V by 8 bases and J by 0 bases, and 11 bases separated the two germline ends. Germline V gene lookup returns CDR1 SGHTA and CDR2 FQGNSA. CDR3 bases: TGTGCCAGCTCAGGCGGGCCCTCCTACGAGCAGTACTTC. Protein: CASSGGPSYEQYF.

In its sample, this clone was seen a few times. J is TRBJ2-7 and V is TRBV4-3, with 8 bases identical to TRBD2. This CDR3 has 15 residues. V trimming: 0 bases; J trimming: 6 bases; junction bases outside the gene matches: 7. CDR1 and CDR2 from the germline V gene are LGHNA and YSLEER. The CDR3 is CASSQDGIAGFEQYF. DNA of the CDR3: TGCGCCAGCAGCCAAGATGGAATAGCGGGGTTCGAGCAGTACTTC.